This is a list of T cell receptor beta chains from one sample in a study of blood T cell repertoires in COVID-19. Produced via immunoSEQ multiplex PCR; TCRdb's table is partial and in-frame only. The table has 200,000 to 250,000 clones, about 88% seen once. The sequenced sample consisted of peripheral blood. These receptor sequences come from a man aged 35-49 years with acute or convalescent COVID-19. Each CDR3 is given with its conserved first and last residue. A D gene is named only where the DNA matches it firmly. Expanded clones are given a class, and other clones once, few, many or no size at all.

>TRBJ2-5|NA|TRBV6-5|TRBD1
TGTGCCAGCAGTTCGGAAGGGACAGGGGAACAAGAGACCCAGTACTTC
CASSSEGTGEQETQYF
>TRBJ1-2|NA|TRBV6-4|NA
TGTGCCAGCAGTGACAGTGTAGGGGCGGATGGCTACACCTTC
CASSDSVGADGYTF
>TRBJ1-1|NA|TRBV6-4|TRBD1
TGTGCCAGCAGTGAGACAGGGAGAACTGAAGCTTTCTTT
CASSETGRTEAFF
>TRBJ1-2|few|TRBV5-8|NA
TGTGCCAGCAGCCCCGCTCCGTTCAGGGTGACCTATGGCTACACCTTC
CASSPAPFRVTYGYTF
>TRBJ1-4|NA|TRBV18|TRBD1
TGTGCCAGCTCACCCGTAATGGGACAGGGAGTCGGAAAACTGTTTTTT
CASSPVMGQGVGKLFF
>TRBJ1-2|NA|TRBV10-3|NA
TGTGCCATCAGTGAGGTGGGAGGGGGGTATGGCTACACCTTC
CAISEVGGGYGYTF
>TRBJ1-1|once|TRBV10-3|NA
TGTGCCATCAGTGACGGGACTGAAGCTTTCTTT
CAISDGTEAFF
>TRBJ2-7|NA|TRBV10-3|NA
TGTGCCATCAGTGAGTCGAAGGACTCTACCTACGAGCAGTACTTC
CAISESKDSTYEQYF
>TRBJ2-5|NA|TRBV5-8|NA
TGTGCCAGCAGCTTGGGGCAGGGTGGATTCGGGGAGACCCAGTACTTC
CASSLGQGGFGETQYF
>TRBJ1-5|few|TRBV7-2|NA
TGTGCCAGCAGCTTAACCCGGGGAGGTCAGCCCCAGCATTTT
CASSLTRGGQPQHF
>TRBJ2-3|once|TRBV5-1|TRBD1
TGCGCCAGCAGCTTGGGGACAGGAACGACAGGCCGGCAGTCAGATACGCAGTATTTT
CASSLGTGTTGRQSDTQYF
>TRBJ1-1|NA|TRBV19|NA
TGTGCCAGCCGAGACACGAACACTGAAGCTTTCTTT
CASRDTNTEAFF
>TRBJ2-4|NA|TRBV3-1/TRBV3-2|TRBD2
TGTGCCAGCAGCCCTACTAGCGGGGGGTTATTAGCCAAAAACATTCAGTACTTC
CASSPTSGGLLAKNIQYF
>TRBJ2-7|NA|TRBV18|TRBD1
TGTGCCAGCTCACCGGACAGGGGATCCACCTACGAGCAGTACTTC
CASSPDRGSTYEQYF
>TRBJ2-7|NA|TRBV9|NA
TGTGCCAGCAGCGTGGGTGGGGGCACCTACGAGCAGTACTTC
CASSVGGGTYEQYF
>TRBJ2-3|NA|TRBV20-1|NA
TGCAGTGCTAGTGCTCTGAGCACAGATACGCAGTATTTT
CSASALSTDTQYF
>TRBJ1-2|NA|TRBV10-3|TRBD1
TGTGCCATCAGTGAAAGGTCAGGGGGCGAAGGCTACACCTTC
CAISERSGGEGYTF
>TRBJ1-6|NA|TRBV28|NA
TGTGCCAGCAGTTTGTACAGCAATAATTCACCCCTCCACTTT
CASSLYSNNSPLHF
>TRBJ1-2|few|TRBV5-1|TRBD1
TGCGCCAGCAGCCCAACGTCGGACAGGGGAGGGGATGGCTACACCTTC
CASSPTSDRGGDGYTF
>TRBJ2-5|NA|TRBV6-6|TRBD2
TGTGCCAGCAGTTACGCCCGGACTAGCGGGAAAGAGACCCAGTACTTC
CASSYARTSGKETQYF
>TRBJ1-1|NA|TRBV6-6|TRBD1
TGTGCCAGCAGGCCCCAGGGGGGCACTGAAGCTTTCTTT
CASRPQGGTEAFF
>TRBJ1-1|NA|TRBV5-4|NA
TGTGCCAGCAGCCGGGGGGTGGGGGCTGGCTCTGAAGCTTTCTTT
CASSRGVGAGSEAFF
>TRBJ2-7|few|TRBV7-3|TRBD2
TGTGCCAGCAGCTTATGGCCGGTCCTTAGCGGGACTAGGAGTTCCGAGCAGTACTTC
CASSLWPVLSGTRSSEQYF
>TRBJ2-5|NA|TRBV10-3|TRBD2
TGTGCCATCAGTGAAACCACACATCGCGGATTTAGCGGGGGCAACCAAGAGACCCAGTACTTC
CAISETTHRGFSGGNQETQYF
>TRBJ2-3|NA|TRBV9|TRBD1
TGTGCCAGCAGCGTAGGGGACAGGGAGTGGACAGATACGCAGTATTTT
CASSVGDREWTDTQYF
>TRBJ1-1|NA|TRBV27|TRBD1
TGTGCCAGCGGACCGTGGGACAGGGAGAACACTGAAGCTTTCTTT
CASGPWDRENTEAFF
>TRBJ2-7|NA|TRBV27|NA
TGTGCCAGCAGTCTCCTAAACAACAGGAACGAGCAGTACTTC
CASSLLNNRNEQYF
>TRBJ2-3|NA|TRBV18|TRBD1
TGTGCCAGCTCACCTCCGGGACAGGTTTTCACAGATACGCAGTATTTT
CASSPPGQVFTDTQYF
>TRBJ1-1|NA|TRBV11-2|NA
TGTGCCAGCAGCTTAGGAAGGGGCGCCTTCGACACTGAAGCTTTCTTT
CASSLGRGAFDTEAFF
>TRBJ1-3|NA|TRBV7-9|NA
TGTGCCAGCAGGTCAGGATTGAGCTCTGGAAACACCATATATTTT
CASRSGLSSGNTIYF
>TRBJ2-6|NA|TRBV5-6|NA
TGTGCCAGCAGCTTGGGGAGTTCGGTCAACGTCCTGACTTTC
CASSLGSSVNVLTF
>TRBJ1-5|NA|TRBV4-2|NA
TGTGCCAGCAGCCAAGGTAACGATGGGGAAAGAGGGCAGCCCCAGCATTTT
CASSQGNDGERGQPQHF
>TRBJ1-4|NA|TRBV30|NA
TGTGCCTGGAGTCCTCAGGGGGAAAAACTGTTTTTT
CAWSPQGEKLFF
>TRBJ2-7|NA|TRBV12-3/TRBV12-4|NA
TGTGCCAGCAGTTTGGGCTCCCCCTACGAGCAGTACTTC
CASSLGSPYEQYF
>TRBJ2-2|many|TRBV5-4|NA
TGTGCCAGCACGCCCAGCGGCCTAAGGGGGGAGCTGTTTTTT
CASTPSGLRGELFF
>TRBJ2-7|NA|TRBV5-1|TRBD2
TGCGCCAGCAGCGCGACGGGGGGGAGCTCCTACGAGCAGTACTTC
CASSATGGSSYEQYF
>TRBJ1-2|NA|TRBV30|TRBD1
TGTGCCTGGAGAGTTACAGGGGGAGGGGGCTACACCTTC
CAWRVTGGGGYTF
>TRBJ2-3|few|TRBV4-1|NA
TGCGCCAGCAGCCAAGATGTCGTCGATACGCAGTATTTT
CASSQDVVDTQYF
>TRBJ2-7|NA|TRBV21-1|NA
TGTGCCAGCAGCAAAGGCGGGGGATTCTCCTACGAGCAGTACTTC
CASSKGGGFSYEQYF
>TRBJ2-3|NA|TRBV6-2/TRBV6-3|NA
TGTGCCAGCAGTTACTCGGGTGGGGCAGGAGATACGCAGTATTTT
CASSYSGGAGDTQYF
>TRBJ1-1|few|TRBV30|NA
TGTGCCTGGAGTCCCCAACAAGAAGCTTTCTTT
CAWSPQQEAFF
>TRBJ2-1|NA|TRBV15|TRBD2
TGTGCCACCAGGGCGGGGGGCGGTTACAATGAGCAGTTCTTC
CATRAGGGYNEQFF
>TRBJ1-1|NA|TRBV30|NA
TGTGCCTGGATGGGGGGGGCAACTTCCTGGGGCACTGAAGCTTTCTTT
CAWMGGATSWGTEAFF
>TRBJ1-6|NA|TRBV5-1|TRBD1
TGCGCCAGCAGCCTGGGACAGCCCGGAGGGTCACCCCTCCACTTT
CASSLGQPGGSPLHF
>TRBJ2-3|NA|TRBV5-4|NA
TGTGCCAGCAGCTTGCGCGGCACAGATACGCAGTATTTT
CASSLRGTDTQYF
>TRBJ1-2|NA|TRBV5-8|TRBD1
TGTGCCAGCAGCACTCGGGACAGGGCCACGCATGGCTACACCTTC
CASSTRDRATHGYTF
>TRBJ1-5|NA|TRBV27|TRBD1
TGTGCCAGCAGTGCAGCCGGGACAGTAAATCAGCCCCAGCATTTT
CASSAAGTVNQPQHF
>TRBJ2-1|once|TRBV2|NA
TGTGCCAGCGGCGCTTCGAGGGCCGAGCAGTTCTTC
CASGASRAEQFF
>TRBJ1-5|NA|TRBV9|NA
TGTGCCAGCAGCGAGGAGGACAGCAATCAGCCCCAGCATTTT
CASSEEDSNQPQHF
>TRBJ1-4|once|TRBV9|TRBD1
TGTGCCAGCAGCGTCCTGGGACAGGGACGAGAAAAACTGTTTTTT
CASSVLGQGREKLFF
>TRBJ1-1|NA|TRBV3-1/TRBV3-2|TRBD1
TGTGCCAGCAGCCCGGACAGGGGCCCTTCGTATGAAGCTTTCTTT
CASSPDRGPSYEAFF
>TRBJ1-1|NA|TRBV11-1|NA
TGTGCCAGCAGCTCGACATCGAACACTGAAGCTTTCTTT
CASSSTSNTEAFF
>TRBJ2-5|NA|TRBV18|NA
TGTGCCAGCTCACCACTGACTGGGACCCAGTACTTC
CASSPLTGTQYF
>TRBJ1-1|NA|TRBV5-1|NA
TGCGCCAGCAGCTCGGGGGGGCCTAACACTGAAGCTTTCTTT
CASSSGGPNTEAFF
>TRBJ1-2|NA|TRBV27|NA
TGTGCCAGCAGTTTAAATGTAGACTATGGCTACACCTTC
CASSLNVDYGYTF
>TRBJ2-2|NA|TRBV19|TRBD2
TGTGCCAGTAGCCACGCGGGGGTAAGAACCGGGGAGCTGTTTTTT
CASSHAGVRTGELFF
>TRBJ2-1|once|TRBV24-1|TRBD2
TGTGCCACCAGTGACCTAGGACTAGCTGAGGGTGAGCAGTTCTTC
CATSDLGLAEGEQFF